These T cell receptor beta chains were read from a single sample in a study of OX40 agonist ivuxolimab in advanced cancers. Repertoires were generated with immunoSEQ multiplex PCR, while TCRdb's copy carries only in-frame clones and drops some. The data show tens of thousands of clones, with more than 90% seen just once and less than 0.75% held by the top ten. The specimen was CD4+ or CD8+ T cells sorted from blood, collected in a trial of the OX40 agonist ivuxolimab. The receptors were sampled from an adult with an advanced solid tumor such as melanoma, head and neck, liver or kidney cancer. Each CDR3 is given with its conserved first and last residue. Each record gives: D gene, CDR3 length, clone size, J gene, V gene, CDR3 protein, CDR3 DNA. D genes are given only for firm matches. Size is omitted from some rows. Given values are once, few, many or a class for expanded clones.

>-|12|-|TRBJ1-1|TRBV7-9
CASSPGRIEAFF
TGTGCCAGCAGCCCAGGACGAATAGAAGCTTTCTTT
>-|13|-|TRBJ1-1|TRBV5-1
CASSLAQGTEAFF
TGCGCCAGCAGCTTGGCCCAGGGCACTGAAGCTTTCTTT
>-|13|-|TRBJ2-7|TRBV28
CASSLGFVVEQYF
TGTGCCAGCAGCTTGGGGTTCGTTGTCGAGCAGTACTTC
>TRBD1|13|-|TRBJ2-3|TRBV28
CASSRQGPNTQYF
TGTGCCAGCAGCCGACAGGGGCCCAATACGCAGTATTTT
>TRBD1|14|-|TRBJ1-2|TRBV5-4
CASSLLDRGYGYTF
TGTGCCAGCAGCCTCTTGGACAGGGGCTATGGCTACACCTTC
>-|15|-|TRBJ1-1|TRBV2
CASRALGRLNTEAFF
TGTGCCAGCAGGGCCTTGGGACGGCTTAACACTGAAGCTTTCTTT
>TRBD1|13|-|TRBJ1-4|TRBV19
CASSIGTGEKLFF
TGTGCCAGTAGTATAGGGACAGGGGAAAAACTGTTTTTT
>TRBD2|18|-|TRBJ2-3|TRBV18
CASSPLAGTSGKTDTQYF
TGTGCCAGCTCACCACTGGCCGGGACTAGCGGGAAGACAGATACGCAGTATTTT
>TRBD1|15|-|TRBJ2-5|TRBV7-3
CASSLTGQIQETQYF
TGTGCCAGCAGCTTAACGGGACAGATTCAAGAGACCCAGTACTTC
>-|15|-|TRBJ2-7|TRBV5-1
CASSLEANFAYEQYF
TGCGCCAGCAGCTTGGAGGCCAATTTTGCCTACGAGCAGTACTTC
>TRBD1|13|-|TRBJ2-5|TRBV19
CASSPDRGETQYF
TGTGCCAGTAGTCCCGACAGGGGAGAGACCCAGTACTTC
>-|18|-|TRBJ2-7|TRBV28
CASSETSNGGLYSYEQYF
TGTGCCAGCAGTGAGACCTCTAACGGGGGGCTCTACTCCTACGAGCAGTACTTC
>-|15|-|TRBJ1-2|TRBV2
CASKVGNQGSYGYTF
TGTGCCAGCAAAGTGGGAAACCAGGGGTCCTATGGCTACACCTTC
>-|15|-|TRBJ1-4|TRBV2
CASIGTERRREKLFF
TGTGCCAGCATCGGGACGGAGAGGCGCAGGGAAAAACTGTTTTTT
>TRBD2|18|-|TRBJ2-6|TRBV4-1
CASSQDLAGVWRANVLTF
TGCGCCAGCAGCCAAGATCTAGCGGGAGTTTGGAGGGCCAACGTCCTGACTTTC
>-|15|-|TRBJ2-2|TRBV5-4
CASSSAGTYTGELFF
TGTGCCAGCAGCTCTGCCGGGACTTACACCGGGGAGCTGTTTTTT
>-|14|-|TRBJ2-3|TRBV6-5
CASSYRRNTDTQYF
TGTGCCAGCAGTTACCGGCGGAACACAGATACGCAGTATTTT
>-|14|-|TRBJ2-1|TRBV29-1
CSVLLLGSYNEQFF
TGCAGCGTCCTCCTTCTGGGCTCCTACAATGAGCAGTTCTTC
>TRBD2|17|-|TRBJ2-3|TRBV28
CASSLSGTSGRRRTQYF
TGTGCCAGCAGTTTATCAGGGACTAGCGGGAGGCGGCGTACGCAGTATTTT
>-|19|-|TRBJ2-5|TRBV7-9
CASSLPGGLLRGDQETQYF
TGTGCCAGCAGTCTCCCCGGGGGACTCCTTCGGGGTGATCAAGAGACCCAGTACTTC
>-|14|-|TRBJ2-1|TRBV19
CASSIGPNYNEQFF
TGTGCCAGTAGTATTGGGCCTAACTACAATGAGCAGTTCTTC
>TRBD1|15|-|TRBJ2-5|TRBV6-5
CASSHRGGPKETQYF
TGTGCCAGCAGTCACCGAGGGGGCCCGAAAGAGACCCAGTACTTC
>TRBD1|16|-|TRBJ2-5|TRBV18
CASSPIVRTGKETQYF
TGTGCCAGCTCACCAATCGTCAGGACAGGGAAGGAGACCCAGTACTTC
>TRBD1|14|-|TRBJ2-7|TRBV11-3
CASSSRDRTYEQYF
TGTGCCAGCAGCTCGCGGGACAGGACCTACGAGCAGTACTTC
>-|12|-|TRBJ1-2|TRBV2
CASSSSNYGYTF
TGTGCCAGCAGTTCAAGTAACTATGGCTACACCTTC
>TRBD1|16|once|TRBJ1-4|TRBV14
CASSQGKQGLSEKLFF
TGTGCCAGCAGCCAAGGGAAACAGGGGTTGAGTGAAAAACTGTTTTTT
>-|14|-|TRBJ2-5|TRBV10-1
CASSEGGNQETQYF
TGCGCCAGCAGTGAAGGCGGAAACCAAGAGACCCAGTACTTC
>-|18|-|TRBJ2-6|TRBV7-2
CASSFSWGQLSGANVLTF
TGTGCCAGCAGTTTTAGCTGGGGACAACTCTCTGGGGCCAACGTCCTGACTTTC
>-|13|-|TRBJ2-2|TRBV19
CASSITETGELFF
TGTGCCAGTAGTATAACGGAAACCGGGGAGCTGTTTTTT
>TRBD1|16|-|TRBJ2-7|TRBV27
CASSRDFLQGGIEQYF
TGTGCCAGCAGTAGAGATTTCTTACAGGGGGGAATCGAGCAGTACTTC
>-|15|-|TRBJ2-3|TRBV7-2
CASSLSRPMGDTQYF
TGTGCCAGCAGCTTATCCCGACCTATGGGGGATACGCAGTATTTT
>-|13|-|TRBJ2-5|TRBV7-9
CASGTRNQETQYF
TGTGCCAGCGGGACAAGGAACCAAGAGACCCAGTACTTC
>TRBD1|14|few|TRBJ1-2|TRBV7-2
CASSRDRGGYGYTF
TGTGCCAGCAGCCGGGACAGGGGGGGCTATGGCTACACCTTC
>-|14|few|TRBJ2-7|TRBV5-4
CASSRGGPSTKQYF
TGTGCCAGCAGCCGTGGGGGGCCCTCTACTAAGCAGTACTTC
>-|11|once|TRBJ2-3|TRBV19
CASRGDDTQYF
TGTGCCAGTAGAGGGGACGATACGCAGTATTTT
>-|15|-|TRBJ1-5|TRBV6-1
CASSLGAGDYQPQHF
TGTGCCAGCAGCCTAGGGGCAGGGGATTATCAGCCCCAGCATTTT
>-|13|-|TRBJ2-1|TRBV6-1
CASSDRPDLPLVF
TGTGCCAGCAGTGACCGACCAGATCTCCCTTTGGTCTTC
>TRBD2|14|once|TRBJ2-5|TRBV4-1
CASSPGLVLETQYF
TGCGCCAGCAGCCCGGGACTAGTGCTAGAGACCCAGTACTTC
>TRBD1|15|-|TRBJ2-2|TRBV19
CASLRLTGGTGELFF
TGTGCCAGCTTGAGACTCACAGGGGGCACCGGGGAGCTGTTTTTT
>TRBD1|14|-|TRBJ1-1|TRBV28
CASSVPGTAHEAFF
TGTGCCAGCAGTGTCCCCGGGACAGCCCATGAAGCTTTCTTT
>-|14|once|TRBJ1-1|TRBV7-3
CASSLTGGGTEAFF
TGTGCCAGCAGCTTAACTGGGGGTGGCACTGAAGCTTTCTTT
>-|13|-|TRBJ2-1|TRBV7-2
CASSLARGNEQFF
TGTGCCAGCAGCTTAGCCAGGGGCAATGAGCAGTTCTTC
>TRBD2|17|few|TRBJ2-2|TRBV7-2
CASSLDLAGGNTGELFF
TGTGCCAGCAGCTTAGACCTAGCGGGAGGGAACACCGGGGAGCTGTTTTTT
>TRBD1|15|-|TRBJ1-1|TRBV5-1
CATGEGGLESTEAFF
TGCGCAACAGGGGAGGGGGGACTTGAGTCCACTGAAGCTTTCTTT
>TRBD2|18|-|TRBJ2-5|TRBV28
CASSLGRTSGRDQETQYF
TGTGCCAGCAGTTTAGGCCGGACTAGCGGGAGGGACCAAGAGACCCAGTACTTC
>TRBD1|19|-|TRBJ1-5|TRBV4-1
CASSQEPTDRGYSNQPQHF
TGCGCCAGCAGCCAAGAGCCCACGGACAGGGGCTATAGCAATCAGCCCCAGCATTTT
>TRBD2|16|-|TRBJ2-1|TRBV28
CASSTTSGRSYNEQFF
TGTGCCAGCAGCACGACTAGCGGGCGCTCCTACAATGAGCAGTTCTTC
>-|14|once|TRBJ2-7|TRBV11-3
CASSLGPGTYEQYF
TGTGCCAGCAGCCTCGGACCGGGGACCTACGAGCAGTACTTC
>-|19|-|TRBJ2-3|TRBV18
CASSLTGTPTQKSTDTQYF
TGTGCCAGCTCACTCACCGGGACTCCGACCCAAAAAAGCACAGATACGCAGTATTTT
>-|14|-|TRBJ2-3|TRBV7-9
CASSTRASTDTQYF
TGTGCCAGCAGCACCAGAGCTAGCACAGATACGCAGTATTTT
>-|13|-|TRBJ2-5|TRBV28
CASRRVGAGAQYF
TGTGCCAGCAGGCGTGTGGGGGCTGGGGCCCAGTACTTC